This T cell receptor (beta chain) was captured by sequencing in a study of blood T cell repertoires in COVID-19 (TCRdb year 2020). Background for the entire study: Samples covering the acute and convalescent phases of COVID-19 were provided by collaborators in the United States, Italy and Spain. Subjects who had been exposed to COVID-19, were actively infected with it, or had recovered from it provided the deeply sampled blood TCRbeta repertoires that made up the dataset. Sample metadata almost always included a de-identified subject ID, COVID-19 status, age in years and sex. The repertoires were released in a freely available public database meant as a resource for research on the immune response to SARS-CoV-2. Samples came from the ongoing ImmuneRACE study (first 160 participants) plus 1,254 subjects from 6 global collaborators. Where available, HLA class I and class II types were obtained from metadata supplied by the sample provider rather than from assay-based typing. The prospective study material was composed of cDNA or gDNA derived from T cells, B-cell-depleted T cells, or PBMCs. What the work shows at the level of the full study, not this receptor alone: How much clinical and demographic metadata was included differed by source and by participant, and the metadata was provided uncurated.

The immunoSEQ Assay, a bias-controlled multiplex PCR, was used to amplify TCRbeta CDR3 regions from genomic DNA. For the original study's pipeline: Within the assay, amplification of reference gene primers was used to estimate how many nucleated cells each sample contained. To quantify the absolute abundance of each unique TCRbeta CDR3 rearrangement, sequence reads were collapsed and filtered. Productive Simpson clonality was computed per sample as the square root of Simpson's diversity index over productive rearrangements. What TCRdb holds here is the immuneACCESS table cut down to in-frame rearrangements. Part of the clones is not present; checked against another copy, under half of the missing clones reflect an unresolved V gene, and the others are unexplained. V, J and clone size derive from that table, while D and trimming were established from the DNA sequence. The sample records 300,000 to 350,000 clones, 90% of which are singletons. In total, the top ten clones hold 0.8% to 1.3% of the sample.

With respect to this clone: Its specific antigen is unknown. Base qualities are not provided; no much larger clone lies one nucleotide away.

The CDR3 contains 15 residues, cysteine and phenylalanine counted. The DNA shown is the 45-base CDR3, in frame from base 1. One collaborating source in Seattle enrolled patients during active infection and followed them longitudinally through the course of disease. Whole blood was collected in K2EDTA tubes by collaborating institutions according to the institutions' own protocols. Collaborator samples were shipped for TCRbeta analysis as frozen whole blood, isolated PBMCs, or DNA extracted from either sample type. The receptor was isolated from a woman aged 40 to 55 with COVID-19, enrolled during active disease. Sequenced input: peripheral blood. The V and J genes are TRBV21-1 and TRBJ2-2; the tabulated D call, TRBD1, remains unverified against the DNA. TRBV21-1 is a pseudogene. The nucleotides read TGTGCCAGCAGCAAAGGGGGACACTCATCCGGGGAGCTGTTTTTT. This translates into CASSKGGHSSGELFF.